A single sample is the source of the 22 T cell receptor beta chains below, sequenced in a study of shared clonotypes between healthy human individuals. Data came from immunoSEQ multiplex PCR; TCRdb stores just in-frame clones and leaves some out. The data contain 2.3 million or so clones, approximately 93% of them singletons. Sequenced input: naive CD4+ T cells from PBMCs. Documented subset: CD45RA+ positively selected. The receptors originated from a man younger than 30 in good health. Some clones in this sample may be carry-over from other donors' samples.

The rearrangement joins TRBV28 to TRBJ1-5; 9 positions match TRBD1. The trim removed 5 bases at V and 6 bases at J, leaving 8 bases unmatched. The CDR3 loop spans 15 amino acids. The germline CDR1 and CDR2 sequences are MDHEN and SYDVKM. CDR3 protein: CASSADRGIVQPQHF. The CDR3 bases are TGTGCCAGCAGTGCCGACAGGGGGATTGTTCAGCCCCAGCATTTT.

The rearrangement uses TRBV27 and TRBJ2-1; no firm D call. The CDR3 length is 15 residues. Germline loops: CDR1 MNHEY, CDR2 SMNVEV (reference sequence). The V gene lost 6 bases and the J gene lost 3 bases, with 15 bases spanning the gap. DNA of the CDR3: TGTGCCAGCAGGCCCCTTGCGGCCTTCTACAATGAGCAGTTCTTC. This codes for CASRPLAAFYNEQFF.

This chain links TRBV5-1 with TRBJ2-7, with TRBD2 as a possible D gene (5 bases). The germline V gene has CDR1 SGHRS and CDR2 YFSETQ. V was trimmed by 3 bases and J by 7 bases, leaving 23 bases between them. CDR3 size: 16 residues. CDR3 nucleotide sequence: TGCGCCAGCAGCTACCTTCCCGCCCCCTCGGGGATGGAGCAGTACTTC. This encodes CASSYLPAPSGMEQYF.

Worth noting for this clone: This same CDR3 is encoded by further DNA sequences in the sample. The chain combines TRBV6-5 with TRBJ2-2; unclear D gene. The CDR3 is 13 amino acids. Germline assignment: CDR1 MNHEY and CDR2 SVGAGI. The V and J ends lost 2 bases and 6 bases respectively, with 7 bases between them. DNA of the CDR3: TGTGCCAGCAGTTACCTGGGGTCCGGGGAGCTGTTTTTT. Its translation: CASSYLGSGELFF.

This clone was detected once. The genes are TRBV4-1 and TRBJ2-2, with D unresolved. The CDR3 runs to 14 residues. Trimming removed 1 base from V and 2 bases from J, with 5 bases in between. Germline CDR1 MGHRA, CDR2 YSYEKL. The CDR3 nucleotides read TGCGCCAGCAGCCAAGTCATTAACACCGGGGAGCTGTTTTTT. It specifies CASSQVINTGELFF.

The chain combines TRBV7-3 with TRBJ2-7; D call uncertain. This CDR3 is built from 16 residues. Between the trimmed V and J ends, which lost 2 bases and 3 bases, there was a span of 17 bases. CDR1 and CDR2 from the germline V gene are SGHTA and FQGTGA. The CDR3 DNA is TGTGCCAGCAGCTTATATAGCCCAGCTGGAAGCTACGAGCAGTACTTC. It codes for CASSLYSPAGSYEQYF. Based on the CDR3 plus reference TRBV7-3 and TRBJ2-7, the full variable domain is GAGVSQTPSNKVTEKGKYVELRCDPISGHTALYWYRQSLGQGPEFLIYFQGTGAADDSGLPNDRFFAVRPEGSVSTLKIQRTERGDSAVYLCASSLYSPAGSYEQYFGPGTRLTVT.

The rearrangement joins TRBV6-6 to TRBJ2-7; possible D gene TRBD1, 7 bases. V was shortened by 6 bases and J by 2 bases, with 14 bases between the two germline ends. CDR3 length: 14 residues. From germline, CDR1 is MNHNY and CDR2 SVGAGI (reference sequence). Written as DNA, the CDR3 is TGTGCCAGCAGCCTCCGCGGGACAGCCTACGAGCAGTACTTC. As protein: CASSLRGTAYEQYF.

J is TRBJ2-6 and V is TRBV6-1; D unclear. Germline V gene sequence: CDR1 MNHNS, CDR2 SASEGT. Trimming stripped 6 bases from V and 4 bases from J, with 13 bases between. The CDR3 consists of 15 residues. Written as DNA, the CDR3 is TGTGCCAGCAGGACGGTCTCGCGGGGGGCCAACGTCCTGACTTTC. Translated: CASRTVSRGANVLTF.

Remarks on this clone: The same CDR3 is also encoded by other DNA sequences in this sample. This chain connects TRBV11-2 to TRBJ2-1, with D unresolved. The germline V gene has CDR1 SGHAT and CDR2 FQNNGV. The CDR3 is made up of 11 amino acids. Deletions cut 5 bases from V and 7 bases from J, with 6 bases between. CDR3: CASSLDNEQFF. Here the CDR3 DNA reads TGTGCCAGCAGCCTTGATAATGAGCAGTTCTTC.

The chain combines TRBV5-4 with TRBJ2-7, with TRBD2 identical over 10 bases. V trimming: 4 bases; J trimming: 6 bases; junction bases outside the gene matches: 7. This CDR3 spans 14 amino acids. CDR1 is SGHNT, CDR2 YYREEE, per germline (reference sequence). CDR3 in DNA: TGTGCCAGCAGCAAGCCGGGACTAGCGCCCGAGCAGTACTTC. Protein sequence: CASSKPGLAPEQYF.

The chain combines TRBV7-8 with TRBJ1-2, with no clear D. The CDR3 runs to 15 residues. Germline V gene data show CDR1 as SGHVS and CDR2 as FQNEAQ. V gave up 4 bases and J gave up 4 bases, with 16 bases separating them. Here the CDR3 DNA reads TGTGCCAGCAGCTCCCAGTCGGCCGGGATCTATGGCTACACCTTC. Translation: CASSSQSAGIYGYTF.

The chain employs TRBV2 and TRBJ2-7, with 7 bases matching TRBD1. The trim removed 8 bases at V and 5 bases at J, leaving 12 bases unmatched. The CDR3 has 14 amino acids. CDR1 SNHLY and CDR2 FYNNEI come from the germline V gene. The CDR3 spells CASREQGPEDEQYF. The DNA of the CDR3 is TGTGCCAGCCGGGAACAGGGGCCCGAAGACGAGCAGTACTTC.

The chain recombines TRBV18 with TRBJ2-5; TRBD2 is a possible D gene (6 bases). V dropped 3 bases and J dropped 5 bases, with 19 bases sitting between them. The CDR3 sequence is 16 residues long. Germline V gene lookup returns CDR1 KGHSH and CDR2 LQKENI. The CDR3 sequence is CASSPNSPGRGETQYF. As DNA, the CDR3 is TGTGCCAGCTCACCCAACAGCCCAGGCCGGGGGGAGACCCAGTACTTC.

This sequence joins TRBV7-2 and TRBJ1-3; D not certain. The V gene's germline CDR1 is SGHTA and CDR2 FQGNSA. V lost 4 bases to trimming and J lost 0 bases, with 19 bases between them. The CDR3 has 18 amino acids. The CDR3 DNA reads TGTGCCAGCAGCTCCTTAGGAGGACTCCACCCCTCTGGAAACACCATATATTTT. Protein: CASSSLGGLHPSGNTIYF.

J is TRBJ1-5 and V is TRBV21-1; the table names TRBD1, a call not compared with the DNA. TRBV21-1 is classified as a pseudogene. This CDR3 region has 16 residues. Written as DNA, the CDR3 is TGTGCCAGCAGGGTTCAAGGGACAGGGACTAATCAGCCCCAGCATTTT. Amino acids: CASRVQGTGTNQPQHF.

V gene TRBV15 combines with J gene TRBJ2-5, with D perhaps matching TRBD2 (6 bases). The CDR3 loop spans 12 amino acids. CDR1 is LNHNV, CDR2 YYDKDF, per germline (reference sequence). V was shortened by 8 bases and J by 1 base, with 8 bases between the two germline ends. CDR3 sequence reads: CATQRAQETQYF. Here the CDR3 DNA reads TGTGCCACCCAGCGGGCCCAAGAGACCCAGTACTTC.

V is TRBV15 and J is TRBJ1-2, with a weak D call TRBD1 (5 bases). Trimming shortened V by 4 bases and J by 2 bases, and 14 bases separated the two germline ends. CDR1 and CDR2 (germline): LNHNV, YYDKDF (reference sequence). The CDR3 spans 15 residues. CDR3 sequence reads: CATSTGYRPNYGYTF. The CDR3 DNA reads TGTGCCACCAGCACAGGATACAGGCCCAACTATGGCTACACCTTC.

The J gene is TRBJ1-1, the V gene TRBV15, with D maybe TRBD1 (5 bases). Trimming removed 2 bases from V and 2 bases from J, with 15 bases in between. The CDR3 totals 16 residues. Germline V gene lookup returns CDR1 LNHNV and CDR2 YYDKDF (reference sequence). CDR3 DNA: TGTGCCACCAGCAGATATGGGGGATTAATTAACACTGAAGCTTTCTTT. The encoded protein is CATSRYGGLINTEAFF.

This chain joins TRBV5-1 and TRBJ1-1; D is unresolved. This CDR3 region has 16 residues. V dropped 5 bases and J dropped 0 bases, with 17 bases sitting between them. Germline V gene sequence: CDR1 SGHRS, CDR2 YFSETQ. In DNA, the CDR3 is TGCGCCAGCAGACACTCAGTCGGGGAATTGAACACTGAAGCTTTCTTT. Residues: CASRHSVGELNTEAFF.

The CDR3 region has the DNA TGCGCCAGCGGGACTAGCGGGGAGAATGAGCAGTTCTTC. It yields the protein CASGTSGENEQFF. The V call is TRBV5-1, the J call TRBJ2-1; TRBD2 matches 13 bases. The germline gives CDR1 SGHRS, CDR2 YFSETQ. This CDR3 is built from 13 residues. V shed 7 bases, J shed 7 bases, and the junction held 2 bases outside the gene matches.

This chain connects TRBV30 to TRBJ1-2; no firm D call. The ends were cut back, 5 bases at V and 4 bases at J, with 17 bases in the middle. The CDR3 runs 14 residues. CDR1 and CDR2 from the germline V gene are GTSNPN and SVGIG (reference sequence). The CDR3 nucleotides are TGTGCCTGGCGGACTGCTGCAGGCCCCTATGGCTACACCTTC. Its protein product is CAWRTAAGPYGYTF.

This chain uses TRBV6-1 with TRBJ2-7; TRBD1 aligns across 9 bases. The J segment lost 5 bases and the V segment lost 9 bases, leaving 8 bases of the junction unmatched. CDR3 length equals 13 residues. CDR1 MNHNS and CDR2 SASEGT come from the germline V gene. CDR3 amino acids: CASIGTGLNEQYF. The CDR3 DNA reads TGTGCCAGTATAGGGACAGGGTTGAACGAGCAGTACTTC.